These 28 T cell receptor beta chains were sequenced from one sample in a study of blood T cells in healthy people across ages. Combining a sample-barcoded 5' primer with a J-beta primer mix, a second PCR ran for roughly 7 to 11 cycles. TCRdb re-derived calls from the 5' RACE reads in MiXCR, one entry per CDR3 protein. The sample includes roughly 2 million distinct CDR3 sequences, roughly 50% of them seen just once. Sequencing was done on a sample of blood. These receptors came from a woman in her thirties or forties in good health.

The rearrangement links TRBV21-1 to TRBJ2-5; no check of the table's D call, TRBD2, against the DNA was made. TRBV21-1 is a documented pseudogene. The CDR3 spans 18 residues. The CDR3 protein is CASSKAGGGPRDGETQYF. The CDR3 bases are TGTGCCAGCAGCAAAGCAGGAGGAGGACCGAGGGACGGAGAGACCCAGTACTTC.

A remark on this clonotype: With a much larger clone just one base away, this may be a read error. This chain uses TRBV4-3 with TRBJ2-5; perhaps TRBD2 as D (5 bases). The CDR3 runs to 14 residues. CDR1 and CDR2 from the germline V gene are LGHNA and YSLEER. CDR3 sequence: CASSQAESGEPQYF. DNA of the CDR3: TGCGCCAGCAGCCAGGCGGAGAGCGGAGAGCCCCAGTACTTC.

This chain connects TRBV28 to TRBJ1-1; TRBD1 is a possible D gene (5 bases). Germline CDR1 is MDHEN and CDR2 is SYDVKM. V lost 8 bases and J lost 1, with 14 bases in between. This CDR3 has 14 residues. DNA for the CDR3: TGTGCCAGCGTTAGGGCAGGGTCGAACACTGAAGCTTTCTTT. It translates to CASVRAGSNTEAFF. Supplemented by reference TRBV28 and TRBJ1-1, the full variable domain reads DVKVTQSSRYLVKRTGEKVFLECVQDMDHENMFWYRQDPGLGLRLIYFSYDVKMKEKGDIPEGYSVSREKKERFSLILESASTNQTSMYLCASVRAGSNTEAFFGQGTRLTVV.

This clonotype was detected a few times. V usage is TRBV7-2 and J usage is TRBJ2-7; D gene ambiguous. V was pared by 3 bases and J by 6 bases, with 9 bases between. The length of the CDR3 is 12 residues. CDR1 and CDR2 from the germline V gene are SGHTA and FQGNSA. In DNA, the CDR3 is TGTGCCAGCAGCTTTCAGGTTCGCGAGCAGTACTTC. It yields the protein CASSFQVREQYF.

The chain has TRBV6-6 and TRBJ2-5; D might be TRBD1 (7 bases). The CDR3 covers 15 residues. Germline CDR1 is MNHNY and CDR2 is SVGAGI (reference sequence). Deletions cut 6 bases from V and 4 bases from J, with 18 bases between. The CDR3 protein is CASSLRGQRVETQYF. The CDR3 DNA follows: TGTGCCAGCAGCCTACGGGGACAGCGGGTAGAGACCCAGTACTTC.

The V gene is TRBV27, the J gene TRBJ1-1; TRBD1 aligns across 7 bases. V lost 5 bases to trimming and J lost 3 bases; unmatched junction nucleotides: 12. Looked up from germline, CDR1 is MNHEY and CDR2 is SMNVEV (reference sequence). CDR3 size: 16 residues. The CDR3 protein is CASSLTGVSQYTEAFF. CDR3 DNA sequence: TGTGCCAGCAGTCTTACAGGGGTCTCACAGTACACTGAAGCTTTCTTT.

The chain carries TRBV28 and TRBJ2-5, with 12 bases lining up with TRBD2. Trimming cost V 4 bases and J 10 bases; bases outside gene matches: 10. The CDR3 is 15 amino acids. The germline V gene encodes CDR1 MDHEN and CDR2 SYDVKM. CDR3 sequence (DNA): TGTGCCAGCAGTTCACTAGCGGGGGGCACCAAGGGCCAGTACTTC. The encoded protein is CASSSLAGGTKGQYF.

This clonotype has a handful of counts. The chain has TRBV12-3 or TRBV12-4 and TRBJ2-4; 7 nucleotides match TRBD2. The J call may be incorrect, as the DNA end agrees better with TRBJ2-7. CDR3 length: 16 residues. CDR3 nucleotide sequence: TGTGCCAGCAGCCCCGGGGAGCTAGCGGTGACCTACGAGCAGTACTTC. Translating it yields CASSPGELAVTYEQYF.

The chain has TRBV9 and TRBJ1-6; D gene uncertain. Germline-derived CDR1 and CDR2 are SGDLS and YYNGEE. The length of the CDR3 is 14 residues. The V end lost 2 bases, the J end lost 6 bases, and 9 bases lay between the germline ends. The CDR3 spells CASSVKGGNSPLHF. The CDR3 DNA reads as TGTGCCAGCAGCGTTAAAGGTGGTAATTCACCCCTCCACTTT.

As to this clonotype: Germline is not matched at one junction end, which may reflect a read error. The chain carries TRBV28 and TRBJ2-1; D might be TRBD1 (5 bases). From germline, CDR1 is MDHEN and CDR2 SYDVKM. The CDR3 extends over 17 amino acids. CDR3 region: CASSSPLDISSHNEQFF. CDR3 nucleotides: TGTGCCAGCAGTTCCCCCCTGGACATCTCCTCCCACAATGAGCAGTTCTTC.

This chain's CDR3 is CASSPSSDSYNEQFF. The CDR3 nucleotides read TGTGCCAGCAGCCCCTCTAGCGACTCCTACAATGAGCAGTTCTTC. The chain employs TRBV6-5 and TRBJ2-1; D is perhaps TRBD2 (6 bases). The germline V and J ends were trimmed by 6 bases and 0 bases, with 12 bases remaining between them. CDR1 and CDR2 (germline): MNHEY, SVGAGI. The CDR3 spans 15 residues.

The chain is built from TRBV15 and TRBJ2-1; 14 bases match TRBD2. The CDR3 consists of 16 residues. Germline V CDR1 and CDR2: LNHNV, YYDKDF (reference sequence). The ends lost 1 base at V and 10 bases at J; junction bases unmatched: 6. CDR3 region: CATSRAGTSGGREQFF. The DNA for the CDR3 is TGTGCCACCAGCAGAGCCGGGACTAGCGGGGGAAGGGAGCAGTTCTTC. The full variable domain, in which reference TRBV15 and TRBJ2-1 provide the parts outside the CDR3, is DAMVIQNPRYQVTQFGKPVTLSCSQTLNHNVMYWYQQKSSQAPKLLFHYYDKDFNNEADTPDNFQSRRPNTSFCFLDIRSPGLGDTAMYLCATSRAGTSGGREQFFGPGTRLTVL.

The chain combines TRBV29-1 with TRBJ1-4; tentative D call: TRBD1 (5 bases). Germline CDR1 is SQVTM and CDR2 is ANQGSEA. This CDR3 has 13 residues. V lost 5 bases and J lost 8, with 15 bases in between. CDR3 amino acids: CSVHFSRGEKLFF. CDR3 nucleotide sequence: TGCAGCGTTCACTTCTCACGGGGGGAAAAACTGTTTTTT.

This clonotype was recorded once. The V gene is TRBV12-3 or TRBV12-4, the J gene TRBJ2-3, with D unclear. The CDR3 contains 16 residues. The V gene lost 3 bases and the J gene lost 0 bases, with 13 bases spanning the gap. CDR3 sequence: CASSLGLYHSTDTQYF. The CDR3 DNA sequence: TGTGCCAGCAGTTTGGGCCTATACCACAGCACAGATACGCAGTATTTT.

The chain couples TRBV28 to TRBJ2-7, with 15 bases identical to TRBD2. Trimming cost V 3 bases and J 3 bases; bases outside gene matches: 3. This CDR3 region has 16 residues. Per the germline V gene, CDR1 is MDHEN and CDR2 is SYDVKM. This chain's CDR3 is CASSFGTSGGIYEQYF. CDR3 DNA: TGTGCCAGCAGTTTCGGGACTAGCGGGGGGATCTACGAGCAGTACTTC.

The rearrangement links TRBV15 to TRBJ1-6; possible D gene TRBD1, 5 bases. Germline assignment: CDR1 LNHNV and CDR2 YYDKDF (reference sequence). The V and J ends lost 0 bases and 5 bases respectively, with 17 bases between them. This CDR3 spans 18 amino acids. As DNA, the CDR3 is TGTGCCACCAGCAGAGATCAGGGCCTTGGGGACCATAATTCACCCCTCCACTTT. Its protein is CATSRDQGLGDHNSPLHF.

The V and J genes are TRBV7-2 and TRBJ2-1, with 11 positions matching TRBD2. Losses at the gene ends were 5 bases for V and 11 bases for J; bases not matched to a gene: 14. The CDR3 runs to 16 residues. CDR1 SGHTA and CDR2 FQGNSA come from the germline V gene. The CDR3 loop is CASSLGTSGPTGKQFF. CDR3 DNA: TGTGCCAGCAGCCTTGGGACTAGCGGCCCGACGGGCAAGCAGTTCTTC. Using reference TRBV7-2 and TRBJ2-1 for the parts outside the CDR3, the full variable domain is GAGVSQSPSNKVTEKGKDVELRCDPISGHTALYWYRQSLGQGLEFLIYFQGNSAPDKSGLPSDRFSAERTGGSVSTLTIQRTQQEDSAVYLCASSLGTSGPTGKQFFGPGTRLTVL.

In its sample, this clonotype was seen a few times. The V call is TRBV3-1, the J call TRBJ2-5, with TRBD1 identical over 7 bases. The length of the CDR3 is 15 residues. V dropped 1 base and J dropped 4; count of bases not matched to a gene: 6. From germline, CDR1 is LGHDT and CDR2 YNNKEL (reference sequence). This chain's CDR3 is CASSQGGRGSETQYF. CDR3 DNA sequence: TGTGCCAGCAGCCAAGGTGGCAGGGGGTCAGAGACCCAGTACTTC.

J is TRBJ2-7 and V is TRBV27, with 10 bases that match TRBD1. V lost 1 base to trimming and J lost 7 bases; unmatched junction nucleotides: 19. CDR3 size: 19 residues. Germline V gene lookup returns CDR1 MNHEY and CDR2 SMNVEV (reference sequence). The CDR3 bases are TGTGCCAGCAGTTTATACACTCACCTCGGGACAGGGGAGTTTTGGGAGCAGTACTTC. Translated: CASSLYTHLGTGEFWEQYF.

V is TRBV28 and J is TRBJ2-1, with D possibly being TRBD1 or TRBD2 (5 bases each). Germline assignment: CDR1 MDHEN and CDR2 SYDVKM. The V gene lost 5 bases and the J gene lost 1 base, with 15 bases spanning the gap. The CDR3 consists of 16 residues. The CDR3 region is CASSLPGALSYNEQFF. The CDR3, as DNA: TGTGCCAGCAGTCTACCCGGGGCCCTATCCTACAATGAGCAGTTCTTC.

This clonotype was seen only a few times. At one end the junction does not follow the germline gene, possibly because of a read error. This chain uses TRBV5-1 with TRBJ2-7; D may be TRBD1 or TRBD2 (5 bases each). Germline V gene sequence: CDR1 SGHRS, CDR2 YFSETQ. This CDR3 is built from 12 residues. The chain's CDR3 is CASSQGTDEQYF. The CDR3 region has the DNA TGTGCCAGCAGCCAAGGGACCGACGAGCAGTACTTC.

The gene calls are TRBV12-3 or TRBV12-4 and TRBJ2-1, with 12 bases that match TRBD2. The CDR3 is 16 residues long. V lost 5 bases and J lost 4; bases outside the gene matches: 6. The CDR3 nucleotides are TGTGCCAGCAGTCCCCACACTAGCGGGGGGTACAATGAGCAGTTCTTC. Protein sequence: CASSPHTSGGYNEQFF.

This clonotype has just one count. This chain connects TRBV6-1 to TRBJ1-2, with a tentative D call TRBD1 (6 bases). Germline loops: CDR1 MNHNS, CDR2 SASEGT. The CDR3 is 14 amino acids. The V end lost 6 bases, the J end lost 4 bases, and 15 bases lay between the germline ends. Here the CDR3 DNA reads TGTGCCAGCAGCCAAACCCAGGGGCCCTATGGCTACACCTTC. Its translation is CASSQTQGPYGYTF.

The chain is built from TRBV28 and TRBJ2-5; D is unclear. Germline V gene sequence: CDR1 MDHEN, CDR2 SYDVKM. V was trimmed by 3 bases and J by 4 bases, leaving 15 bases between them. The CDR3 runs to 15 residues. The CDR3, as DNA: TGTGCCAGCAGTTTTGGTCCGGACCCGATAGAGACCCAGTACTTC. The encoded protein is CASSFGPDPIETQYF.

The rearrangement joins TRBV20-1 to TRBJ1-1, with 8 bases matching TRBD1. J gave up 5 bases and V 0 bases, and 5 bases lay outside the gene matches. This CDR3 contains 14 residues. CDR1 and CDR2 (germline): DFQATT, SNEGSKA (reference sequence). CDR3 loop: CSAREGTGWTEAFF. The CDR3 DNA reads TGCAGTGCTAGAGAAGGGACAGGTTGGACTGAAGCTTTCTTT.

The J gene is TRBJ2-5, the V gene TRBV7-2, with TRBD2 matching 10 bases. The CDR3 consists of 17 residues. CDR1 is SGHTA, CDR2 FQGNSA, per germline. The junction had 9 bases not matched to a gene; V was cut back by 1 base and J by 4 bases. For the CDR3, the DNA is TGTGCCAGCAGCTTAGGGAGCGGGGGGGCTCTCCGAGAGACCCAGTACTTC. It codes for CASSLGSGGALRETQYF.

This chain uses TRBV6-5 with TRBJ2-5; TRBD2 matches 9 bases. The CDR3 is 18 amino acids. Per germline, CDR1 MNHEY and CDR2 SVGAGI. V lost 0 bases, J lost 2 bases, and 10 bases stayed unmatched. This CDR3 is CASSYSRLAGPEQETQYF. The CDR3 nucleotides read TGTGCCAGCAGTTACTCGCGGCTAGCGGGGCCTGAACAAGAGACCCAGTACTTC.

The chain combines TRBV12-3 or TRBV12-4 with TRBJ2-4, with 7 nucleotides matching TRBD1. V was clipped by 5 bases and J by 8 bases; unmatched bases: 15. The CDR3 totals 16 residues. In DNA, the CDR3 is TGTGCCAGCAGTACGGACAGGCGAATCGAACGGGACATTCAGTACTTC. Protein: CASSTDRRIERDIQYF.